Listed below are T cell receptor beta chains from one sample, sequenced in a study of T-cell reconstitution after alpha-beta-depleted transplantation in children. One entry per CDR3 protein results from TCRdb running MiXCR on the PCR reads. The data show 120,000 to 150,000 distinct CDR3 sequences, 8.8% seen once. The input for sequencing was PBMCs, mostly from graft donor cells, taken 180 days after TCRalphabeta/CD19-depleted stem cell transplant. The source of these receptors is a female patient under 10 years old who had a stem cell transplant for congenital amegakaryocytic thrombocytopenia, so the T cells may come from the graft donor. CDR3s include the opening cysteine and the closing phenylalanine or tryptophan. D genes are given only for firm matches. Rows may omit the clone size; those that give it use once, few, many or a size class.

D gene: TRBD1; J gene: TRBJ1-2; clone size: many; V gene: TRBV28; CDR3 protein: CASSLEGATFHYGYTF; CDR3 DNA: TGTGCCAGCAGTTTGGAGGGGGCCACCTTTCACTATGGCTACACCTTC
D gene: TRBD1; J gene: TRBJ1-3; clone size: -; V gene: TRBV5-1; CDR3 protein: CASSNPPTGVEARNTIYF; CDR3 DNA: TGCGCCAGCAGCAACCCACCAACAGGGGTTGAGGCTCGGAACACCATATATTTT
D gene: -; J gene: TRBJ1-1; clone size: few; V gene: TRBV19; CDR3 protein: CASSIDRDTTEAFF; CDR3 DNA: TGTGCCAGTAGTATAGACCGGGACACCACTGAAGCTTTCTTT
D gene: TRBD2; J gene: TRBJ2-1; clone size: -; V gene: TRBV6-5; CDR3 protein: CASSYSRLAGNNEQFF; CDR3 DNA: TGTGCCAGCAGTTACTCGAGGCTAGCGGGGAACAATGAGCAGTTCTTC
D gene: -; J gene: TRBJ1-1; clone size: few; V gene: TRBV29-1; CDR3 protein: CSAGDRLNTEAFF; CDR3 DNA: TGCAGCGCCGGGGACCGTTTGAACACTGAAGCTTTCTTT
D gene: TRBD1; J gene: TRBJ1-5; clone size: many; V gene: TRBV12-3/TRBV12-4; CDR3 protein: CASSRDRDQPQHF; CDR3 DNA: TGTGCCAGCAGTAGGGACAGGGATCAGCCCCAGCATTTT
D gene: -; J gene: TRBJ2-5; clone size: many; V gene: TRBV4-2; CDR3 protein: CASSQDREKETQYF; CDR3 DNA: TGTGCCAGCAGCCAAGATCGGGAAAAAGAGACCCAGTACTTC
D gene: -; J gene: TRBJ2-7; clone size: few; V gene: TRBV4-1; CDR3 protein: CASSPVWPKKTYEQYF; CDR3 DNA: TGCGCCAGCAGCCCCGTGTGGCCGAAAAAAACCTACGAGCAGTACTTC
D gene: TRBD2; J gene: TRBJ2-1; clone size: -; V gene: TRBV7-6; CDR3 protein: CASSLWAGDSGEQFF; CDR3 DNA: TGTGCCAGCAGCTTATGGGCGGGAGACAGCGGTGAGCAGTTCTTC
D gene: -; J gene: TRBJ2-2; clone size: many; V gene: TRBV10-3; CDR3 protein: CAISANFQWELFF; CDR3 DNA: TGTGCCATCAGTGCCAACTTCCAGTGGGAGCTGTTTTTT
D gene: TRBD2; J gene: TRBJ2-5; clone size: many; V gene: TRBV28; CDR3 protein: CASSLGEAGREETQYF; CDR3 DNA: TGTGCCAGCAGTTTAGGCGAAGCGGGACGGGAAGAGACCCAGTACTTC